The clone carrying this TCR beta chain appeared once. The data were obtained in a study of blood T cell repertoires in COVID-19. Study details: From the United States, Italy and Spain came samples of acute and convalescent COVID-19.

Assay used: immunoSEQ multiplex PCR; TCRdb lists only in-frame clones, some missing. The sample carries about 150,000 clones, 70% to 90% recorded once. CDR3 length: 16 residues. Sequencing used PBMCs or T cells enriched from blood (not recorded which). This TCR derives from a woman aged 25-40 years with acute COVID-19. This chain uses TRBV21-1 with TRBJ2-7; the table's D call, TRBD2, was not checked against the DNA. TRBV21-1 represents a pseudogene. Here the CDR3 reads CASSKVGGTQCYEQYF. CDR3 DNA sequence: TGTGCCAGCAGCAAAGTGGGGGGGACTCAATGCTACGAGCAGTACTTC.